A single sample is the source of the 20 T cell receptor beta chains below, sequenced in a study of human T cells and chemical hapten exposure. One entry per CDR3 protein, called by TCRdb with MiXCR from the RACE reads. The profile covers approximately 77,000 distinct CDR3 sequences, with around 15% appearing a single time and 3.5% to 6% taken by the ten largest. Time point here: pre-sensitization, week 0. Indicated treatment: therapeutic diphenylcyclopropenone sensitization with weekly scalp DPC. Sequenced here: whole blood, sampled in connection with sensitization to the hapten diphenylcyclopropenone (DPC). Receptors originate from a woman aged 50 to 60 with alopecia areata. Some clones in this sample may be carry-over from other donors' samples.

This clonotype was detected only a few times. The chain joins TRBV28 to TRBJ1-2, with unresolved D. Looked up from germline, CDR1 is MDHEN and CDR2 is SYDVKM. Trimming pared 8 bases from V and 0 bases from J, leaving 10 bases between. This CDR3 has 13 residues. This CDR3 is CASRLQANYGYTF. The CDR3 region has the DNA TGTGCCAGCCGACTGCAAGCTAACTATGGCTACACCTTC.

This clonotype was detected a few times. The chain is built from TRBV14 and TRBJ1-2, with 9 bases that match TRBD1. This CDR3 has 15 residues. Germline lookup yields CDR1 SGHDN and CDR2 FVKESK. After removal of 5 bases from V and 6 bases from J, the junction contained 10 bases not matched to a gene. The CDR3 region has the DNA TGTGCCAGCAGCAAAGCCGGACAGGGGATGAATGGCTACACCTTC. It codes for CASSKAGQGMNGYTF.

The chain carries TRBV28 and TRBJ2-3; 9 bases map to TRBD2. CDR3 length: 14 residues. Germline loops: CDR1 MDHEN, CDR2 SYDVKM. Losses at the gene ends were 5 bases for V and 6 bases for J; bases not matched to a gene: 6. The CDR3 loop reads CASSRREGGDTQYF. The CDR3 DNA sequence: TGTGCCAGCAGTCGGCGGGAGGGAGGGGATACGCAGTATTTT.

This clonotype was detected a few times. The J gene is TRBJ1-4, the V gene TRBV3-1, with 9 bases aligning to TRBD1. V trimming: 0 bases; J trimming: 5 bases; junction bases outside the gene matches: 7. The CDR3 loop spans 17 amino acids. Germline lookup yields CDR1 LGHDT and CDR2 YNNKEL (reference sequence). The CDR3 loop is CASSQDRTDRGNEKLFF. CDR3 sequence (DNA): TGTGCCAGCAGCCAAGACCGGACCGACAGGGGGAATGAAAAACTGTTTTTT.

There are a few counts of this clonotype. The chain combines TRBV20-1 with TRBJ2-3; 9 positions match TRBD2. The germline CDR1 and CDR2 sequences are DFQATT and SNEGSKA (reference sequence). There are 17 residues in the CDR3. Trimming at V came to 4 bases and at J to 1 base, leaving 12 bases not matched to a gene. The CDR3 DNA reads TGCAGTGCTACTACGCCCCTGATAGCGGGAGGCACAGATACGCAGTATTTT. Amino acid sequence: CSATTPLIAGGTDTQYF.

This clonotype was counted only a few times. The chain links TRBV5-8 to TRBJ2-3, with a possible D match to TRBD1 (5 bases). V gave up 6 bases and J gave up 2 bases, with 16 bases separating them. The CDR3 consists of 15 residues. Germline lookup yields CDR1 SGHTS and CDR2 YDEGEE. In nucleotides, the CDR3 is TGTGCCAGCAATCCCGTACAGGCCACCACAGATACGCAGTATTTT. Its translation: CASNPVQATTDTQYF. The full variable domain, completed using reference TRBV5-8 and TRBJ2-3, is EAGVTQSPTHLIKTRGQQATLRCSPISGHTSVYWYQQALGLGLQFLLWYDEGEERNRGNFPPRFSGRQFPNYSSELNVNALELEDSALYLCASNPVQATTDTQYFGPGTRLTVL.

This chain links TRBV12-3 or TRBV12-4 with TRBJ2-5; D possibly matches TRBD1 or TRBD2 (5 bases each). V was clipped by 6 bases and J by 9 bases, with 14 bases between them. The CDR3 is 12 residues long. CDR3 sequence (DNA): TGTGCCAGCAGCCCGGGGACGGCGGCCCAGTACTTC. Protein sequence: CASSPGTAAQYF.

The genes are TRBV14 and TRBJ2-5; TRBD2 agrees at 9 bases. Looked up from germline, CDR1 is SGHDN and CDR2 is FVKESK. The CDR3 covers 15 residues. The ends lost 2 bases at V and 5 bases at J; junction bases unmatched: 6. CDR3 residues: CASSQYPSGRETQYF. As DNA, the CDR3 is TGTGCCAGCAGCCAATACCCCAGCGGGAGGGAGACCCAGTACTTC.

This clonotype has a count of ten or more. V is TRBV20-1 and J is TRBJ2-7; tentative D call: TRBD2 (6 bases). CDR1 is DFQATT, CDR2 SNEGSKA, per germline (reference sequence). Trimming pared 3 bases from V and 2 bases from J, leaving 11 bases between. The CDR3 covers 13 residues. Here the CDR3 reads CSASGRSPYEQYF. In nucleotides, the CDR3 is TGCAGTGCTAGCGGGAGAAGCCCCTACGAGCAGTACTTC.

J is TRBJ2-2 and V is TRBV20-1; TRBD1 is a possible D gene (5 bases). Trimming left V 5 bases short and J 3 bases short, with 10 bases between. This CDR3 comprises 13 residues. Germline CDR1 and CDR2: DFQATT and SNEGSKA (reference sequence). The CDR3, as DNA: TGCAGTGCTCCGGACACTTACACCGGGGAGCTGTTTTTT. Translating it yields CSAPDTYTGELFF.

This chain links TRBV7-2 with TRBJ2-3; TRBD2 aligns across 12 bases. The CDR3 spans 18 residues. The junction had 9 bases not matched to a gene; V was cut back by 5 bases and J by 0 bases. Germline V gene lookup returns CDR1 SGHTA and CDR2 FQGNSA. The chain's CDR3 is CASSEARLAGESTDTQYF. The DNA of the CDR3 is TGTGCCAGCAGCGAGGCCCGACTAGCGGGAGAGAGCACAGATACGCAGTATTTT.

This clonotype has a single count. The chain combines TRBV5-1 with TRBJ2-7, with D uncertain. V was pared by 0 bases and J by 0 bases, with 7 bases between. Germline CDR1 SGHRS, CDR2 YFSETQ. The CDR3 length is 14 residues. This CDR3 is CASSLDPHSYEQYF. In nucleotides, the CDR3 is TGCGCCAGCAGCTTGGACCCACACTCCTACGAGCAGTACTTC.

This clonotype has a handful of counts. The chain combines TRBV27 with TRBJ2-1; D uncertain. Germline V CDR1 and CDR2: MNHEY, SMNVEV (reference sequence). There are 11 residues in the CDR3. V gave up 5 bases and J gave up 9 bases, with 8 bases separating them. The CDR3 region has the DNA TGTGCCAGCAGTAAAGCTGGTGAGCAGTTCTTC. This sequence encodes CASSKAGEQFF.

In its sample, this clonotype was seen a few times. V and J are TRBV20-1 and TRBJ2-3, with D tentatively TRBD1 or TRBD2 (5 bases each). The CDR3 is 12 amino acids. V gave up 3 bases and J gave up 6 bases, with 10 bases separating them. Germline V gene sequence: CDR1 DFQATT, CDR2 SNEGSKA (reference sequence). The CDR3 spells CSASGTRDTQYF. The CDR3, as DNA: TGCAGTGCTAGCGGGACGCGGGATACGCAGTATTTT.

This sequence joins TRBV11-3 and TRBJ2-7, with D possibly matching TRBD2 (5 bases). V was pared by 7 bases and J by 3 bases, with 7 bases between. CDR3 length: 11 residues. Germline values: CDR1 SGHNT, CDR2 YENEEA. The CDR3 sequence is CASNGNYEQYF. DNA for the CDR3: TGTGCCAGCAACGGGAACTACGAGCAGTACTTC.

Only a few counts were recorded for this clonotype. The chain has TRBV6-5 and TRBJ2-7, with 7 bases lining up with TRBD1. This CDR3 is built from 14 residues. Germline V gene data show CDR1 as MNHEY and CDR2 as SVGAGI. V was pared by 7 bases and J by 0 bases, with 6 bases of the junction left unmatched. CDR3 sequence reads: CASKTGQSSYEQYF. Written as DNA, the CDR3 is TGTGCCAGCAAAACGGGACAGAGCTCCTACGAGCAGTACTTC.

The J gene is TRBJ1-5, the V gene TRBV7-8; TRBD1 is a possible D gene (5 bases). Per germline, CDR1 SGHVS and CDR2 FQNEAQ. The CDR3 runs to 14 residues. Trimming took 7 bases from V and 1 from J, leaving 11 bases between them. The CDR3 here is CASTGTESNQPQHF. The CDR3 DNA is TGTGCCAGCACCGGGACGGAGAGCAATCAGCCCCAGCATTTT.

This clonotype was detected ten times or more. V and J are TRBV6-5 and TRBJ2-6; a possible D gene is TRBD1 (6 bases). Germline V CDR1 and CDR2: MNHEY, SVGAGI. V gave up 4 bases and J gave up 0 bases, with 10 bases separating them. This CDR3 is 16 amino acids long. The CDR3 DNA follows: TGTGCCAGCAGTTCTAGGGGGAGCTCTGGGGCCAACGTCCTGACTTTC. Protein product: CASSSRGSSGANVLTF.

The chain employs TRBV6-1 and TRBJ2-2; the match to TRBD2 covers 7 bases. The V segment lost 0 bases and the J segment 4 bases; nucleotides outside the gene matches: 8. Germline V gene lookup returns CDR1 MNHNS and CDR2 SASEGT. CDR3 length equals 17 residues. CDR3 bases: TGTGCCAGCAGTGAAGCGTGGACCGGGGGGAGCACCGGGGAGCTGTTTTTT. Amino acid sequence: CASSEAWTGGSTGELFF.

The chain employs TRBV29-1 and TRBJ1-1; D is unresolved. This CDR3 has 12 residues. V was clipped by 5 bases and J by 0 bases, with 7 bases between them. Germline assignment: CDR1 SQVTM and CDR2 ANQGSEA. The CDR3 loop is CSVRRMNTEAFF. CDR3 DNA sequence: TGCAGCGTTAGAAGGATGAACACTGAAGCTTTCTTT.